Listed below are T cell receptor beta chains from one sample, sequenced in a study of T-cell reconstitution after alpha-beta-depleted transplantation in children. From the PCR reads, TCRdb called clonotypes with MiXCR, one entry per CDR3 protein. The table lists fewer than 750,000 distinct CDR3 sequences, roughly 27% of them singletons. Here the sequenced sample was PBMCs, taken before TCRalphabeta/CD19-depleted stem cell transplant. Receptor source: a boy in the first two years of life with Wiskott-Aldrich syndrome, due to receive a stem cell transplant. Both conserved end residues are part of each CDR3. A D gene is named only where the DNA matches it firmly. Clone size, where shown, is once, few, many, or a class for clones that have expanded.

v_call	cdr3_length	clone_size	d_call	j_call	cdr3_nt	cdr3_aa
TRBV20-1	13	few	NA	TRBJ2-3	TGCAGTGCTAGATTCAGGGTTGGAGATACGCAGTATTTT	CSARFRVGDTQYF
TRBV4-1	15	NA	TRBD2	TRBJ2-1	TGCGCCAGCAGCCAAGACGGGACTAGATTCAATGAGCAGTTCTTC	CASSQDGTRFNEQFF
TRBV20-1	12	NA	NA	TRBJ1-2	TGCAGTGCTATACAGGGACCTTATGGCTACACCTTC	CSAIQGPYGYTF
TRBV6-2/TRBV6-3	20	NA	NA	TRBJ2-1	TGTGCCAGCAGTACTCAGGGGGCAGGAGGTTCGGGAGGGCCCTACAATGAGCAGTTCTTC	CASSTQGAGGSGGPYNEQFF
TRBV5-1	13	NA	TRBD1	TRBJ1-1	TGCGCCAGCAGCGAGACAGGGTATGATGAAGCTTTCTTT	CASSETGYDEAFF
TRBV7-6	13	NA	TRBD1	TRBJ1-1	TGTGCCAGCAGCTCACAGGGGGCGGGTGAAGCTTTCTTT	CASSSQGAGEAFF
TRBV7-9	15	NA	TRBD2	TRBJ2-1	TGTGCCAGCAGTCAAAGCGGGATCTCCTACAATGAGCAGTTCTTC	CASSQSGISYNEQFF
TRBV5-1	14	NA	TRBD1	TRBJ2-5	TGCGCCAGCAGTTTGGGACAGAGCCTAGAGACCCAGTACTTC	CASSLGQSLETQYF
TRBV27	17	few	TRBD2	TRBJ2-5	TGTGCCAGCAGTTCCGCCCGGACTAGCGGGGTTCAAGAGACCCAGTACTTC	CASSSARTSGVQETQYF
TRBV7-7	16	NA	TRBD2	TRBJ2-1	TGTGCCAGCAGCCCTGATAGCGGGTATGGGAACAATGAGCAGTTCTTC	CASSPDSGYGNNEQFF
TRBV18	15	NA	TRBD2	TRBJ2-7	TGTGCCAGCTCACGAGAGACTAGCGGGACCTACGAGCAGTACTTC	CASSRETSGTYEQYF
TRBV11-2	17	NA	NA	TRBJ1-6	TGTGCCAGCAGCTTAAGATTAGAGAGCTCCTATAATTCACCCCTCCACTTT	CASSLRLESSYNSPLHF
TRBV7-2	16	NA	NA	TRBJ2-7	TGTGCCAGCAGCTTATTGAGCCACCGGGGCTCCTACGAGCAGTACTTC	CASSLLSHRGSYEQYF
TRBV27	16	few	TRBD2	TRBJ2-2	TGTGCCAGCAGTTTATCGGCCGGGACTAGCCCCGGGGAGCTGTTTTTT	CASSLSAGTSPGELFF
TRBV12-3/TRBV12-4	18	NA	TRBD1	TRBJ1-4	TGTGCCAGCAGCTTGGGAGGACAGGGACATCCAACTAATGAAAAACTGTTTTTT	CASSLGGQGHPTNEKLFF
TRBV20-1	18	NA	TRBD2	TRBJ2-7	TGCAGTGCTAGAGCCCTGGAACCTGGACTAGCGGTTACCTACGAGCAGTACTTC	CSARALEPGLAVTYEQYF
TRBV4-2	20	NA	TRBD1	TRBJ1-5	TGTGCCAGCAGCGCGTACTCCGGGACAGGGGGCATTATTGGCAATCAGCCCCAGCATTTT	CASSAYSGTGGIIGNQPQHF
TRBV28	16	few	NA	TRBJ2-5	TGTGCCAGCAGCACCCGTAGAGGGATGACCCAAGAGACCCAGTACTTC	CASSTRRGMTQETQYF
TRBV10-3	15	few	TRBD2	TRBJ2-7	TGTGCCATCAGAGCCCAATCTAGCGGCTCCTACGAGCAGTACTTC	CAIRAQSSGSYEQYF
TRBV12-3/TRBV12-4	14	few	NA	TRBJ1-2	TGTGCCAGCAGTTTAATTGGTAGGGAGCATGGCTACACCTTC	CASSLIGREHGYTF
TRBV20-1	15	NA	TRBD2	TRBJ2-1	TGCAGTGCTAGAACTAGCGGTCCTACCACGCTTGAGCAGTTCTTC	CSARTSGPTTLEQFF
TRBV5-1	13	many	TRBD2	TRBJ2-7	TGCGCCAGCAGTCCTAGCGGAACCTACGAGCAGTACTTC	CASSPSGTYEQYF
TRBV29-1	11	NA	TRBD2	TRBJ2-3	TGCAGCGTTTATAGCGGGAGGGCCATGTATTTT	CSVYSGRAMYF
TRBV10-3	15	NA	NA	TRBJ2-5	TGTGCCATCAGTGAAGGCGAAAACCGGGGAGAGACCCAGTACTTC	CAISEGENRGETQYF
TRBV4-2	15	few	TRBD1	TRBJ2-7	TGTGCCAGCAGCCAAGCGGGACAGGGATTAGACGAGCAGTACTTC	CASSQAGQGLDEQYF
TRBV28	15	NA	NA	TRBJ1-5	TGTGCCAGCAGGTTCGGGGACCTACCCAATCAGCCCCAGCATTTT	CASRFGDLPNQPQHF
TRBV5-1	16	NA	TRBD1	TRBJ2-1	TGCGCCAGCAGCCTCACCGGACAGGGGAGGTACAATGAGCAGTTCTTC	CASSLTGQGRYNEQFF
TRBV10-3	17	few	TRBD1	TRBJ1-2	TGTGCCATCAGTGAGGGCAGGGGGCAGGTAGCTAACTATGGCTACACCTTC	CAISEGRGQVANYGYTF
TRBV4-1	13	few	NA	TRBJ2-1	TGCGCCAGCAGCCAAGTAGGTTCGGATGAGCAGTTCTTC	CASSQVGSDEQFF
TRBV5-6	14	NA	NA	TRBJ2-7	TGTGCCAGCAGCTTGGGGCGGAACACCTACGAGCAGTACTTC	CASSLGRNTYEQYF
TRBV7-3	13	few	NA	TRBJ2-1	TGTGCCAGCAGCTTATCTCCCGAGAATGAGCAGTTCTTC	CASSLSPENEQFF
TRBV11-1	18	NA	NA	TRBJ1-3	TGTGCCAGCAGCTCCCAGCCCCACGACAGTGTCTCTGGAAACACCATATATTTT	CASSSQPHDSVSGNTIYF
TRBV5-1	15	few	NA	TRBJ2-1	TGCGCCAGCAGCTTGGAGGTGGGAGACTCTCATGAGCAGTTCTTC	CASSLEVGDSHEQFF
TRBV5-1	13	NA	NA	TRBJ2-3	TGCGCCAGCGCGAGCGCCCCTACAGATACGCAGTATTTT	CASASAPTDTQYF
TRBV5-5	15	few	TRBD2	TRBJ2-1	TGTGCCAGCAGCGCATCGGGACTAGCTGCCCATGAGCAGTTCTTC	CASSASGLAAHEQFF
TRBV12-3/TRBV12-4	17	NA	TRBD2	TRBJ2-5	TGTGCCAGCAGTTTAGATCTCCGTGGGAGGGCCGAAGAGACCCAGTACTTC	CASSLDLRGRAEETQYF
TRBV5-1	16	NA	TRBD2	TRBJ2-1	TGCGCCAGCAGCTTTCCACTAGCGGATTTATACAATGAGCAGTTCTTC	CASSFPLADLYNEQFF
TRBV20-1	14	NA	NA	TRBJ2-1	TGCAGTGCTTCCGACCATTTCTCCTACAATGAGCAGTTCTTC	CSASDHFSYNEQFF
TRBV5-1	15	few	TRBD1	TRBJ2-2	TGCGCCAGCAGGGAGACGACAGGGGGCACCGGGGAGCTGTTTTTT	CASRETTGGTGELFF
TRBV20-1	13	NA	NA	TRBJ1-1	TGCAGTGCTAGCATTGACGGGAACACTGAAGCTTTCTTT	CSASIDGNTEAFF